The 13 T cell receptor beta chains presented below share a single source sample, sequenced in a study of cytomegalovirus exposure and HLA in healthy donors. This PCR relied on a set of 60 Vbeta primers and 13 Jbeta primers. Some clones are missing from TCRdb's copy, which holds only in-frame ones; the method was immunoSEQ multiplex PCR. Of roughly 200,000 clones listed, 70% to 80% are singletons. Input material: PBMCs. All receptors derive from a male donor in good health and CMV-seronegative.

This clone was counted a few times. The chain employs TRBV7-9 and TRBJ2-6; possibly TRBD1 for D (6 bases). Deletions cut 6 bases from V and 4 bases from J, with 13 bases between. Per the germline V gene, CDR1 is SEHNR and CDR2 is FQNEAQ (reference sequence). This CDR3 comprises 15 residues. The CDR3 DNA follows: TGTGCCAGCAGGCAGGGGCCTCCCGGGGCCAACGTCCTGACTTTC. Its translation: CASRQGPPGANVLTF.

CDR3 in amino acids: CASSYGDRGSYEQYF. DNA of the CDR3: TGTGCCAGCAGTTACGGAGACAGGGGCTCCTACGAGCAGTACTTC. The chain combines TRBV6-6 with TRBJ2-7, with 8 positions matching TRBD1. CDR1 is MNHNY, CDR2 SVGAGI, per germline (reference sequence). With V trimmed by 2 bases and J by 0 bases, 3 bases remained unmatched. This CDR3 comprises 15 residues.

The chain is built from TRBV6-6 and TRBJ1-5, with a possible D match to TRBD1 (5 bases). Germline CDR1 and CDR2: MNHNY and SVGAGI (reference sequence). The CDR3 is 16 residues long. V was shortened by 6 bases and J by 2 bases, with 17 bases between the two germline ends. The CDR3 sequence is CASSSSRGGGNQPQHF. The CDR3 DNA reads as TGTGCCAGCAGCTCCTCCCGGGGAGGGGGCAATCAGCCCCAGCATTTT.

This chain links TRBV6-6 with TRBJ2-4; D might be TRBD2 (6 bases). The CDR3 spans 13 residues. Trimming removed 6 bases at V and 8 bases at J, with 14 bases between. Germline-derived CDR1 and CDR2 are MNHNY and SVGAGI (reference sequence). CDR3 amino acids: CASSPPGGDIQYF. CDR3 in DNA: TGTGCCAGCAGCCCCCCAGGAGGGGACATTCAGTACTTC.

The sample holds a few counts of this clone. The chain combines TRBV6-5 with TRBJ1-1; 7 bases are shared with TRBD1. Unmatched junction bases numbered 5, after V lost 0 bases and J lost 7 bases. This CDR3 contains 14 residues. Germline V gene data show CDR1 as MNHEY and CDR2 as SVGAGI. The CDR3 sequence: CASSYSKGADEAFF. The CDR3 bases are TGTGCCAGCAGTTACTCAAAGGGGGCGGATGAAGCTTTCTTT.

The chain combines TRBV10-3 with TRBJ1-2, with a tentative D call TRBD1 (6 bases). Trimming took off 2 bases at V and 4 bases at J, with 20 bases between the two ends. Per the germline V gene, CDR1 is ENHRY and CDR2 is SYGVKD. The CDR3 is 17 residues long. This chain's CDR3 is CAISEPKITGYGYGYTF. The CDR3 nucleotides read TGTGCCATCAGTGAGCCCAAAATCACAGGGTATGGCTATGGCTACACCTTC.

The chain has TRBV11-2 and TRBJ2-6; 7 positions agree with TRBD1. Germline assignment: CDR1 SGHAT and CDR2 FQNNGV. Trimming removed 5 bases from V and 2 bases from J; junction bases left unmatched: 6. The CDR3 totals 16 residues. The CDR3, as DNA: TGTGCCAGCAGCGTTGTGCAGGGGGCTGGGGCCAACGTCCTGACTTTC. Translated: CASSVVQGAGANVLTF.

Concerning this clone: The sample has other DNA sequences that encode this CDR3 too. The V and J genes are TRBV9 and TRBJ2-3; no definite D call. CDR3 size: 12 residues. Germline V gene lookup returns CDR1 SGDLS and CDR2 YYNGEE. V lost 4 bases to trimming and J lost 1 base, with 4 bases between them. The CDR3 nucleotides are TGTGCCAGCAGCCCTCGCACAGATACGCAGTATTTT. Residues: CASSPRTDTQYF. Full variable domain (missing parts from reference TRBV9 and TRBJ2-3): DSGVTQTPKHLITATGQRVTLRCSPRSGDLSVYWYQQSLDQGLQFLIQYYNGEERAKGNILERFSAQQFPDLHSELNLSSLELGDSALYFCASSPRTDTQYFGPGTRLTVL.

The chain carries TRBV5-6 and TRBJ2-1; D might be TRBD2 (5 bases). Between the trimmed V and J ends, which lost 3 bases and 7 bases, there was a span of 11 bases. There are 13 residues in the CDR3. Germline CDR1 SGHDT, CDR2 YYEEEE. CDR3 region: CASSSTGGNEQFF. DNA of the CDR3: TGTGCCAGCAGCTCAACGGGCGGGAATGAGCAGTTCTTC.

The genes are TRBV30 and TRBJ2-7, with TRBD2 matching over 8 bases. This CDR3 spans 14 amino acids. The V and J ends lost 5 bases and 2 bases, in that order; junction bases with no gene match: 8. Germline V gene sequence: CDR1 GTSNPN, CDR2 SVGIG (reference sequence). CDR3 bases: TGTGCCTGGTGGCGAGCGGGGGCTACCTACGAGCAGTACTTC. Its translation: CAWWRAGATYEQYF.

The gene calls are TRBV10-2 and TRBJ2-5, with TRBD2 matching 9 bases. This CDR3 is built from 15 residues. CDR1 is WSHSY, CDR2 SAAADI, per germline. The V gene end was trimmed by 6 bases and the J gene end by 4 bases; junction bases not matched to a gene: 9. The CDR3 DNA is TGCGCCAGCAGCGACCCTGCGGGGGGGCCAGAGACCCAGTACTTC. Translation: CASSDPAGGPETQYF.

This clone occurred once. This chain uses TRBV30 with TRBJ2-3, with 9 bases that match TRBD2. The germline V gene has CDR1 GTSNPN and CDR2 SVGIG (reference sequence). The CDR3 runs to 15 residues. The V and J ends lost 0 bases and 7 bases, in that order; junction bases with no gene match: 8. This CDR3 is CAWSVLSGSTNTQYF. The CDR3 region has the DNA TGTGCCTGGAGTGTACTTAGCGGGAGTACAAATACGCAGTATTTT. Full variable domain (missing parts from reference TRBV30 and TRBJ2-3): SQTIHQWPATLVQPVGSPLSLECTVEGTSNPNLYWYRQAAGRGLQLLFYSVGIGQISSEVPQNLSASRPQDRQFILSSKKLLLSDSGFYLCAWSVLSGSTNTQYFGPGTRLTVL.

The gene calls are TRBV7-6 and TRBJ1-2; TRBD1 is a possible D gene (5 bases). This CDR3 spans 16 amino acids. The germline CDR1 and CDR2 sequences are SGHVS and FNYEAQ. Trimming removed 1 base at V and 6 bases at J, with 18 bases between. CDR3: CASSLERGGDGDGYTF. In nucleotides, the CDR3 is TGTGCCAGCAGCTTAGAGAGGGGAGGGGACGGAGATGGCTACACCTTC.